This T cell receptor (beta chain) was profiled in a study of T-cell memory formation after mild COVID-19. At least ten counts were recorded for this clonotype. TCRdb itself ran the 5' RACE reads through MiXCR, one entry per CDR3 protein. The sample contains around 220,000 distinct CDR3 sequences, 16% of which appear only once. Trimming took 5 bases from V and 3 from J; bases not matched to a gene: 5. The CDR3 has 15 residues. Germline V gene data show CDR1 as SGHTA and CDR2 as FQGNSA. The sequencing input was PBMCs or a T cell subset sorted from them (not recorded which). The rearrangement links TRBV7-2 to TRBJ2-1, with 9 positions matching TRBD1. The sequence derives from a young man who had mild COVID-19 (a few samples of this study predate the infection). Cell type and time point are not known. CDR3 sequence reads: CASSTGQGNYNEQFF. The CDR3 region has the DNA TGTGCCAGCAGCACGGGACAGGGTAACTACAATGAGCAGTTCTTC.